This is a list of T cell receptor beta chains from one sample in a study of shared clonotypes between healthy human individuals. Method: immunoSEQ multiplex PCR; TCRdb's copy keeps in-frame clones and lacks some. This repertoire shows about 1 million clones, around 76% found once; its top ten account for 1.2% to 1.5%. Sequenced: memory CD4+ T cells sorted from blood. The receptors shown here come from a young man in good health. The CDR3 runs from the conserved cysteine through the conserved F or W. D genes are given only for firm matches. Clone size appears in some rows only: once, few, many, or a class for an expanded clone.

TRBV6-5	TRBJ1-1	once	-	CASSYGGSLDTEAFF	TGTGCCAGCAGTTACGGGGGGTCCTTGGACACTGAAGCTTTCTTT
TRBV27	TRBJ2-3	-	-	CASSLAGAGTDTQYF	TGTGCCAGCAGTTTAGCGGGGGCGGGCACAGATACGCAGTATTTT
TRBV7-8	TRBJ2-5	-	-	CASSLALVGSQETQYF	TGTGCCAGCAGCTTAGCGCTCGTGGGCAGCCAAGAGACCCAGTACTTC
TRBV5-8	TRBJ1-3	-	TRBD1	CASSLLGQGAGNTIYF	TGTGCCAGCAGCTTGTTGGGACAGGGGGCAGGAAACACCATATATTTT
TRBV2	TRBJ2-5	-	-	CASSLRVWETQYF	TGTGCCAGCAGTCTCAGGGTCTGGGAGACCCAGTACTTC
TRBV6-6	TRBJ1-5	-	TRBD1	CASSYPGQGADQPQHF	TGTGCCAGCAGTTACCCCGGACAGGGGGCGGATCAGCCCCAGCATTTT
TRBV7-7	TRBJ2-2	-	TRBD2	CASSFGGRAISGELFF	TGTGCTAGCAGCTTCGGCGGGAGGGCCATCTCCGGGGAGCTGTTTTTT
TRBV5-4	TRBJ2-1	-	-	CASSSGSYSYNEQFF	TGTGCCAGCAGCTCCGGGAGCTACTCCTACAATGAGCAGTTCTTC
TRBV2	TRBJ2-7	-	-	CASSVTYEQYF	TGTGCCAGCAGCGTGACCTACGAGCAGTACTTC
TRBV15	TRBJ2-7	-	-	CATSRDAWREYEQYF	TGTGCCACCAGCAGAGACGCGTGGAGGGAGTACGAGCAGTACTTC
TRBV7-9	TRBJ2-5	once	TRBD1	CASSDRGIQYF	TGTGCCAGCAGCGACAGGGGGATCCAGTACTTC
TRBV2	TRBJ1-5	-	-	CASRRQEDQPQHF	TGTGCCAGCAGAAGACAGGAAGATCAGCCCCAGCATTTT
TRBV7-2	TRBJ1-2	-	TRBD1	CASSLGQGHHHF	TGTGCCAGCAGCCTGGGACAGGGGCACCACCACTTC
TRBV5-1	TRBJ2-7	-	TRBD2	CASSPGTSGDRTYF	TGCGCCAGCAGCCCTGGGACTAGCGGAGACCGTACGTACTTC
TRBV11-2	TRBJ1-2	-	-	CASSAQQGSGYTF	TGTGCCAGCAGCGCTCAACAGGGAAGCGGCTACACCTTC
TRBV6-1	TRBJ1-2	-	-	CASSEAEQYYGYTF	TGTGCCAGCAGTGAAGCTGAGCAATACTATGGCTACACCTTC
TRBV28	TRBJ1-5	few	-	CASSSTVGDNQPQHF	TGTGCCAGCAGTTCTACAGTAGGGGACAATCAGCCCCAGCATTTT
TRBV19	TRBJ2-1	-	-	CASSLQGSRSYNEQFF	TGTGCCAGTAGTCTGCAGGGCAGCCGCTCCTACAATGAGCAGTTCTTC
TRBV6-6	TRBJ2-3	once	TRBD2	CASELAGGRDTQYF	TGTGCCAGCGAGCTAGCGGGAGGGCGAGATACGCAGTATTTT
TRBV4-1	TRBJ2-1	-	TRBD2	CASSQVPSGKNYNEQFF	TGCGCCAGCAGCCAAGTGCCTAGCGGGAAAAACTACAATGAGCAGTTCTTC
TRBV5-4	TRBJ2-7	-	TRBD1	CASRGDRNSYEQYF	TGTGCCAGCAGGGGGGACAGGAACTCCTACGAGCAGTACTTC
TRBV6-1	TRBJ2-3	once	TRBD2	CASSGDERGGPGDTQYF	TGTGCCAGCAGTGGAGACGAGCGGGGGGGCCCCGGAGATACGCAGTATTTT
TRBV5-1	TRBJ2-2	-	-	CASSPDATGNTGELFF	TGCGCCAGCAGCCCGGACGCGACAGGGAACACCGGGGAGCTGTTTTTT
TRBV6-1	TRBJ1-5	-	-	CASSVGGVQPQHF	TGTGCCAGCAGTGTCGGGGGAGTGCAGCCCCAGCATTTT
TRBV5-1	TRBJ2-5	-	TRBD2	CASSLAKSGGQETQYF	TGCGCCAGCAGCTTGGCCAAAAGCGGGGGGCAAGAGACCCAGTACTTC
TRBV11-3	TRBJ2-7	-	-	CASSSERDTFYEQYF	TGTGCCAGCAGCTCCGAACGGGACACCTTCTACGAGCAGTACTTC
TRBV5-4	TRBJ2-3	-	-	CASSFTSLSDTQYF	TGTGCCAGCAGCTTCACCAGCTTATCAGATACGCAGTATTTT
TRBV5-6	TRBJ2-3	-	TRBD1	CASSLKTGGARDTQYF	TGTGCCAGCAGCTTGAAGACAGGGGGCGCGCGGGATACGCAGTATTTT
TRBV6-1	TRBJ2-1	-	TRBD1	CAGTERSTGNNEQFF	TGTGCCGGGACAGAGCGATCAACTGGGAACAATGAGCAGTTCTTC
TRBV7-9	TRBJ2-7	-	-	CASSASGGIEQYF	TGTGCCAGCAGCGCCTCAGGGGGGATAGAGCAGTACTTC
TRBV5-4	TRBJ2-7	-	-	CARSLISVPYEQYF	TGTGCCAGAAGCTTGATTAGCGTGCCCTACGAGCAGTACTTC
TRBV6-6	TRBJ2-1	-	-	CASSQTGLSSSEQFF	TGTGCCAGCAGCCAAACAGGACTGTCGTCCAGTGAGCAGTTCTTC
TRBV6-1	TRBJ2-7	-	TRBD2	CASRPEGSGSYEQYF	TGTGCCAGCAGGCCTGAGGGTAGCGGGAGCTACGAGCAGTACTTC
TRBV29-1	TRBJ2-5	-	-	CSVVALGETQYF	TGCAGCGTTGTGGCTCTTGGCGAGACCCAGTACTTC
TRBV5-6	TRBJ1-2	few	-	CASSLVLGKDGYTF	TGTGCCAGCAGCTTGGTTTTAGGGAAGGATGGCTACACCTTC
TRBV5-6	TRBJ2-7	-	TRBD1	CASSLGTGAYEQYF	TGTGCCAGCAGCTTGGGGACAGGAGCCTACGAGCAGTACTTC
TRBV7-4	TRBJ2-7	-	-	CASSRIIPRTYEQYF	TGTGCCAGCAGCCGAATCATACCGAGAACCTACGAGCAGTACTTC
TRBV6-1	TRBJ1-6	-	-	CASSVVSRQVSSYNSPLHF	TGTGCCAGCAGTGTTGTCTCGCGACAGGTTAGCTCCTATAATTCACCCCTCCACTTT
TRBV29-1	TRBJ2-3	-	-	CSVAPMKNTDTQYF	TGCAGCGTTGCCCCGATGAAGAACACAGATACGCAGTATTTT
TRBV6-6	TRBJ2-1	-	TRBD1	CASTRRTGYNEQFF	TGTGCCAGCACCCGCCGGACAGGCTACAATGAGCAGTTCTTC
TRBV7-6	TRBJ2-5	-	-	CASSLGVQRSSQETQYF	TGTGCCAGCAGCTTAGGGGTACAGCGGTCTAGCCAAGAGACCCAGTACTTC
TRBV6-1	TRBJ2-4	once	TRBD2	CASSEGPSGRNIQYF	TGTGCCAGCAGCGAGGGGCCTAGCGGACGGAACATTCAGTACTTC
TRBV9	TRBJ2-4	-	-	CASSVDSQIANIQYF	TGTGCCAGCAGCGTAGACTCCCAAATAGCAAACATTCAGTACTTC
TRBV5-6	TRBJ2-7	-	-	CASSFPGRALGEQYF	TGTGCCAGCAGCTTTCCCGGGCGGGCCCTTGGGGAGCAGTACTTC
TRBV5-1	TRBJ1-6	-	-	CASSLEGSSYNSPLHF	TGCGCCAGCAGCTTGGAGGGGAGCTCCTATAATTCACCCCTCCACTTT
TRBV2	TRBJ2-7	-	-	CASSQPFHSYEQYF	TGTGCCAGCAGCCAGCCATTCCACTCCTACGAGCAGTACTTC
TRBV6-4	TRBJ2-1	-	TRBD2	CASSDECSGYSYNEQFF	TGTGCCAGCAGTGACGAATGTAGCGGGTACTCCTACAATGAGCAGTTCTTC
TRBV18	TRBJ1-1	-	-	CASSPQRVDTEAFF	TGTGCCAGCTCACCACAACGGGTCGACACTGAAGCTTTCTTT